A selection of T cell receptor beta chains follows, all from one sample in a study of CD8 T cells in ankylosing spondylitis. TCRdb reprocessed the 5' RACE reads via MiXCR and lists one record per CDR3 protein. The sample shows 300,000 to 350,000 distinct CDR3 sequences, roughly 15% of them seen only once. Sequences were obtained from blood, either unsorted or a sorted T cell fraction (not recorded which). The receptors derive from a male donor with ankylosing spondylitis or in good health (not recorded which). Each CDR3 is given with its conserved first and last residue. A D gene is named only where the DNA matches it firmly. Clone size is stated in some rows and not others, as once, few, many or a class when expanded.

D	J	size	V	CDR3	DNA
NA	TRBJ2-1	NA	TRBV5-5	CASSLARVAGDEQFF	TGTGCCAGCAGCTTGGCCAGGGTCGCAGGGGATGAGCAGTTCTTC
NA	TRBJ2-3	few	TRBV20-1	CSAGGGALSTDTQYF	TGCAGTGCTGGAGGGGGAGCGCTTAGCACAGATACGCAGTATTTT
TRBD1	TRBJ2-7	NA	TRBV29-1	CSVDRGYEQYF	TGCAGCGTTGACAGGGGGTACGAGCAGTACTTC
TRBD1	TRBJ2-5	few	TRBV12-3/TRBV12-4	CASSTGTGVETQYF	TGTGCCAGCAGTACCGGGACAGGGGTCGAGACCCAGTACTTC
NA	TRBJ1-1	few	TRBV12-3/TRBV12-4	CASSFMGGNTEAFF	TGTGCCAGCAGTTTTATGGGAGGGAACACTGAAGCTTTCTTT
NA	TRBJ1-1	NA	TRBV7-9	CASSLGQGSWVNTEAFF	TGTGCCAGCAGCTTAGGGCAGGGGTCGTGGGTGAACACTGAAGCTTTCTTT
NA	TRBJ1-6	NA	TRBV21-1	CASSKAIGGWGSPLHF	TGTGCCAGCAGCAAAGCGATAGGAGGGTGGGGTTCACCCCTCCACTTT
NA	TRBJ2-7	many	TRBV7-2	CASSPGDRAYEQYF	TGTGCCAGCAGCCCGGGGGACCGAGCCTACGAGCAGTACTTC
TRBD2	TRBJ2-7	few	TRBV27	CASSSASGGLARGQYF	TGTGCCAGCAGTTCGGCGAGCGGGGGCCTTGCTAGGGGGCAGTACTTC
NA	TRBJ1-2	few	TRBV6-2/TRBV6-3	CASSGSAIGYTF	TGTGCCAGCAGTGGGAGCGCGATAGGCTACACCTTC
TRBD2	TRBJ2-5	NA	TRBV20-1	CSAPRGGAWQETQYF	TGCAGTGCTCCCCGGGGGGGGGCTTGGCAAGAGACCCAGTACTTC
NA	TRBJ2-5	few	TRBV4-1	CASSQDRKETQYF	TGCGCCAGCAGCCAAGATAGGAAGGAGACCCAGTACTTC
TRBD2	TRBJ2-5	few	TRBV27	CASGFQRGETQYF	TGTGCCAGCGGCTTCCAGCGGGGAGAGACCCAGTACTTC
TRBD2	TRBJ2-1	NA	TRBV5-1	CASGPGLAASTSYNEQFF	TGCGCCAGCGGTCCGGGACTAGCGGCTTCGACCTCCTACAATGAGCAGTTCTTC
TRBD2	TRBJ2-1	many	TRBV5-1	CASSLPGLAGNEQFF	TGCGCCAGCAGCTTACCGGGACTAGCTGGGAATGAGCAGTTCTTC
TRBD1	TRBJ1-6	few	TRBV6-1	CASSEFAKGANSPLHF	TGTGCCAGCAGTGAATTCGCGAAGGGGGCGAATTCACCCCTCCACTTT
TRBD1	TRBJ2-7	few	TRBV29-1	CSVDAGTGAYEQYF	TGCAGCGTTGACGCCGGGACAGGGGCTTACGAGCAGTACTTC
TRBD2	TRBJ2-5	NA	TRBV12-3/TRBV12-4	CASGGTSETQYF	TGTGCCAGCGGAGGGACTAGTGAGACCCAGTACTTC
NA	TRBJ2-7	NA	TRBV20-1	CSARDPLGGRNEQYF	TGCAGTGCTAGAGACCCTTTGGGGGGAAGGAACGAGCAGTACTTC
NA	TRBJ1-1	many	TRBV5-1	CASSLRPMNTEAFF	TGCGCCAGCAGCTTGAGACCTATGAACACTGAAGCTTTCTTT
NA	TRBJ1-4	NA	TRBV12-3/TRBV12-4	CASSLRTGNEKLFF	TGTGCCAGCAGTTTACGGACCGGTAATGAAAAACTGTTTTTT
TRBD2	TRBJ2-3	few	TRBV5-1	CASSSPGLALHYTDTQYF	TGCGCCAGCAGTTCACCGGGACTAGCTCTACATTACACAGATACGCAGTATTTT
NA	TRBJ2-5	NA	TRBV20-1	CSAEGGTIWETQYF	TGCAGTGCCGAGGGCGGGACGATATGGGAGACCCAGTACTTC
TRBD1	TRBJ2-7	NA	TRBV9	CASSVTGGSYEQYF	TGTGCCAGCAGCGTTACAGGGGGCTCCTACGAGCAGTACTTC
TRBD1	TRBJ2-1	few	TRBV29-1	CSVAQGAWNEQFF	TGCAGCGTTGCACAGGGGGCTTGGAATGAGCAGTTCTTC
NA	TRBJ2-2	NA	TRBV15	CATRGGQARTGELFF	TGTGCCACCAGGGGAGGCCAGGCGAGGACCGGGGAGCTGTTTTTT
TRBD1	TRBJ1-5	NA	TRBV7-6	CASSYDRVGNQPQHF	TGTGCCAGCAGCTATGACAGGGTTGGCAATCAGCCCCAGCATTTT
TRBD2	TRBJ2-1	NA	TRBV9	CASSVATAGGRYNEQFF	TGTGCCAGCAGCGTAGCTACAGCGGGGGGGCGCTACAATGAGCAGTTCTTC
TRBD2	TRBJ2-2	many	TRBV11-2	CASSLDPLAGLTGELFF	TGTGCCAGCAGCTTAGATCCATTAGCGGGGCTCACCGGGGAGCTGTTTTTT
TRBD1	TRBJ2-7	NA	TRBV20-1	CSAGGQDLTYEQYF	TGCAGTGCCGGAGGACAGGACTTAACCTACGAGCAGTACTTC
NA	TRBJ2-2	few	TRBV28	CASSSKDYVGELFF	TGTGCCAGCAGTTCTAAGGACTATGTCGGGGAGCTGTTTTTT
NA	TRBJ2-7	NA	TRBV6-1	CASNPVSSYEQYF	TGTGCCAGCAACCCGGTAAGCTCCTACGAGCAGTACTTC
NA	TRBJ1-1	few	TRBV7-2	CASSFGGPRNTEAFF	TGTGCCAGCAGCTTTGGGGGGCCGCGGAACACTGAAGCTTTCTTT
NA	TRBJ2-3	NA	TRBV20-1	CSASRASRNTDTQYF	TGCAGTGCTTCTAGGGCTAGCAGGAACACAGATACGCAGTATTTT
TRBD2	TRBJ2-1	NA	TRBV11-1	CASSLRREANEQFF	TGTGCCAGCAGCTTACGGCGGGAGGCTAATGAGCAGTTCTTC
NA	TRBJ2-1	few	TRBV2	CASTLAASYNEQFF	TGTGCCAGCACTTTAGCGGCATCATACAATGAGCAGTTCTTC
NA	TRBJ1-5	many	TRBV12-3/TRBV12-4	CASSLGLINQPQHF	TGTGCCAGCAGTTTGGGGCTGATAAATCAGCCCCAGCATTTT
TRBD2	TRBJ2-1	NA	TRBV7-2	CASSPTGTSVYNEQFF	TGTGCCAGCAGCCCAACCGGGACTAGCGTTTACAATGAGCAGTTCTTC
NA	TRBJ2-3	NA	TRBV5-1	CASSLPPGRRTDTQYF	TGCGCCAGCAGCTTGCCCCCGGGACGGAGGACAGATACGCAGTATTTT
NA	TRBJ2-3	NA	TRBV20-1	CSATRDSGGQTQYF	TGCAGTGCTACCCGGGACTCCGGCGGGCAAACGCAGTATTTT
TRBD1	TRBJ2-7	many	TRBV6-1	CASSRDRNYEQYF	TGCGCCAGCAGCCGGGACAGGAACTACGAGCAGTACTTC
NA	TRBJ2-5	many	TRBV28	CASRVGGAGETQYF	TGTGCCAGCAGGGTCGGAGGGGCGGGAGAGACCCAGTACTTC
TRBD1	TRBJ2-1	few	TRBV30	CAWRHLGQGALNEQFF	TGTGCCTGGAGACACTTAGGACAGGGGGCTCTCAATGAGCAGTTCTTC
NA	TRBJ2-3	few	TRBV7-8	CASSLVQGTTDTQYF	TGTGCCAGCAGCTTAGTGCAGGGGACCACAGATACGCAGTATTTT
NA	TRBJ2-1	NA	TRBV10-3	CAISESSGNNEQFF	TGTGCCATCAGTGAGTCTAGCGGTAACAATGAGCAGTTCTTC
NA	TRBJ2-7	NA	TRBV5-6	CASSFPDSEQYF	TGTGCCAGCAGCTTCCCTGACAGCGAGCAGTACTTC
NA	TRBJ2-2	NA	TRBV7-9	CASRLSSGNTGELFF	TGTGCCAGCAGACTTTCCTCGGGGAACACCGGGGAGCTGTTTTTT
NA	TRBJ2-4	few	TRBV5-1	CASSINTAKNIQYF	TGCGCCAGCAGCATAAACACAGCCAAAAACATTCAGTACTTC
NA	TRBJ2-7	NA	TRBV20-1	CSARGGDRAWGDEQYF	TGCAGTGCTAGAGGCGGGGATAGGGCCTGGGGGGACGAGCAGTACTTC
NA	TRBJ2-1	few	TRBV6-1	CASSGLSEQFF	TGTGCCAGCAGTGGGTTGAGTGAGCAGTTCTTC
NA	TRBJ1-5	few	TRBV5-1	CASSTDGNNQPQHF	TGCGCCAGCAGCACGGACGGAAACAATCAGCCCCAGCATTTT
NA	TRBJ2-3	many	TRBV5-1	CASSLAIGDTQYF	TGCGCCAGCAGCTTGGCCATAGGAGATACGCAGTATTTT
TRBD2	TRBJ2-5	NA	TRBV12-3/TRBV12-4	CASTFGLAGYQETQYF	TGTGCCAGCACCTTCGGACTAGCGGGTTACCAAGAGACCCAGTACTTC